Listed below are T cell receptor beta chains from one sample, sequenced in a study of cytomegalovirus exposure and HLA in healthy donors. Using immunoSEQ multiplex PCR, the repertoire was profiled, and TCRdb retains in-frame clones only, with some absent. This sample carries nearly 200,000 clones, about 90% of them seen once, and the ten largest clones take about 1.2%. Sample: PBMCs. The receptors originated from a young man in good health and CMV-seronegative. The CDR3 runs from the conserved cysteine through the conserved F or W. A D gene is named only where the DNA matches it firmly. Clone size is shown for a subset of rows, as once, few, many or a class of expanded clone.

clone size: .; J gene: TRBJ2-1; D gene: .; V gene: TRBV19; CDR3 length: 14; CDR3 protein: CASAGTGPRDEQFF; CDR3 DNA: TGTGCCAGTGCGGGGACGGGACCTAGAGATGAGCAGTTCTTC
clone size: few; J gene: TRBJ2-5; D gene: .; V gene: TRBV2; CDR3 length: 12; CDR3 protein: CASSEERETQYF; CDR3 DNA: TGTGCCAGCAGTGAGGAGCGAGAGACCCAGTACTTC
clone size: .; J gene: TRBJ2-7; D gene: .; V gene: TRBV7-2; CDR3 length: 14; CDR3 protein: CASSLAGVSYEQYF; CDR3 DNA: TGTGCCAGCAGCTTAGCGGGAGTTTCGTACGAGCAGTACTTC
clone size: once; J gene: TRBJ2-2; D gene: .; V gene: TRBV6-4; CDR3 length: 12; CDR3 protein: CASRLGTGELFF; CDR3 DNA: TGTGCCAGCAGGCTAGGCACCGGGGAGCTGTTTTTT
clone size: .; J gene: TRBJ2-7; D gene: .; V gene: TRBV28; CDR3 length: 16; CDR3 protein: CASLTGRRPGKYEQYF; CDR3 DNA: TGTGCCAGCCTCACGGGGAGGAGGCCCGGGAAGTACGAGCAGTACTTC
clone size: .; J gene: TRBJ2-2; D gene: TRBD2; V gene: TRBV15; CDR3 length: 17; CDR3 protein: CATSRGLAEVNTGELFF; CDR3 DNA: TGTGCCACCAGCAGGGGACTAGCGGAAGTAAACACCGGGGAGCTGTTTTTT
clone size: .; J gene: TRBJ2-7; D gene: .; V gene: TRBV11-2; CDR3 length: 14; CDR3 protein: CASSPLRSSYEQYF; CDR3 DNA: TGTGCCAGCAGCCCGCTTCGCAGTTCCTACGAGCAGTACTTC
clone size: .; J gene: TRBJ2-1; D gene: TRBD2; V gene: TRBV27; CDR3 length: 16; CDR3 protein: CASSLTLAGVYNEQFF; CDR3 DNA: TGTGCCAGCAGTTTAACACTAGCGGGGGTTTACAATGAGCAGTTCTTC
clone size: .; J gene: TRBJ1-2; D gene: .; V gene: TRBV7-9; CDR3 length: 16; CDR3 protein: CASSLDGTQTNYGYTF; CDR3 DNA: TGTGCCAGCAGCTTAGATGGTACACAAACTAACTATGGCTACACCTTC
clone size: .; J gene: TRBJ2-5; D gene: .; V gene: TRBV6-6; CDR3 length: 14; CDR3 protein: CASSPDRTGETQYF; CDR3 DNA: TGTGCCAGCAGTCCGGACCGGACTGGGGAGACCCAGTACTTC
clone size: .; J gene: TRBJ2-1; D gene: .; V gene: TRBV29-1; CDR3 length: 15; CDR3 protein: CSARFREKKDNEQFF; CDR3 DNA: TGCAGCGCCCGTTTTCGGGAGAAAAAGGACAATGAGCAGTTCTTC
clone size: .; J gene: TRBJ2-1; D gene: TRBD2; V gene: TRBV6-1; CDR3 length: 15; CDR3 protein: CASSVSGGTPNEQFF; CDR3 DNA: TGTGCCAGCAGTGTTAGCGGGGGCACCCCCAATGAGCAGTTCTTC
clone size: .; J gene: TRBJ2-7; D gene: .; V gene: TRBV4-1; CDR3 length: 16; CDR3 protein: CASSQDPRSLSYEQYF; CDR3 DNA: TGCGCCAGCAGCCAAGACCCCAGGTCGCTTTCCTACGAGCAGTACTTC
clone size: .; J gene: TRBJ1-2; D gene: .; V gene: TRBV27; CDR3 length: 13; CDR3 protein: CASRDLDNYGYTF; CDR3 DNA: TGTGCCAGCAGGGACTTAGATAACTATGGCTACACCTTC
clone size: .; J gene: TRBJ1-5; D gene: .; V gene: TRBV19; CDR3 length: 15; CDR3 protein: CASSIFESHWQPQHF; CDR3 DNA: TGTGCCAGTAGTATTTTTGAGAGCCACTGGCAGCCCCAGCATTTT
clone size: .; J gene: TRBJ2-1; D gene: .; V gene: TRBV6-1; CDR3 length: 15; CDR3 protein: CAIRSRDGGGQRGFF; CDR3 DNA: TGTGCCATCAGGTCCAGGGATGGCGGGGGACAACGAGGGTTCTTC
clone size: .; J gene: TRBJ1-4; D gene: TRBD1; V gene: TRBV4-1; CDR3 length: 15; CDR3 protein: CASSQVRGLGEKLFF; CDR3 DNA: TGCGCCAGCAGCCAAGTTAGGGGGCTAGGCGAAAAACTGTTTTTT
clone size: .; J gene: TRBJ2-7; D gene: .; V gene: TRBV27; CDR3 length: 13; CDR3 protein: CASSFDRTYEQYF; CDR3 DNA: TGTGCCAGCAGTTTCGACAGGACTTACGAGCAGTACTTC
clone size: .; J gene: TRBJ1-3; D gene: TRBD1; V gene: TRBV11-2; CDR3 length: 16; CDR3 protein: CASSTYRGIAGNTIYF; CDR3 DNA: TGTGCCAGCAGCACTTACAGGGGGATTGCTGGAAACACCATATATTTT
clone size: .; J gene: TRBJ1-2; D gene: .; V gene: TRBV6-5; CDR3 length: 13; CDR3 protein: CASSYSAGGGYTF; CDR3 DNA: TGTGCCAGCAGTTACTCAGCGGGCGGTGGCTACACCTTC
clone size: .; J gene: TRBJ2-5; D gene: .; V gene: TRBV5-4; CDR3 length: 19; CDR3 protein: CASSLVGSSPWGLQETQYF; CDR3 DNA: TGTGCCAGCAGCTTGGTAGGGTCTAGTCCGTGGGGCCTCCAAGAGACCCAGTACTTC
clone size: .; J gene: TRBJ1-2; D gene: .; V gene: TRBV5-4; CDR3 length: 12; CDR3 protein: CASSSTRYGYTF; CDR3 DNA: TGTGCCAGCAGCTCAACTCGCTATGGCTACACCTTC
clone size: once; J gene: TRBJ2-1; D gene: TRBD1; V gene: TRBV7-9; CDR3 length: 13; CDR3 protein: CSSSWTGYNEQFF; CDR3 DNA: TGTTCCAGCAGTTGGACAGGGTACAATGAGCAGTTCTTC
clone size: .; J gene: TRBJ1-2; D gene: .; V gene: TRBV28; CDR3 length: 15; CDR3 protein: CASSFGRRFNYGYTF; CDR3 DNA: TGTGCCAGCAGTTTCGGGAGAAGGTTCAACTATGGCTACACCTTC
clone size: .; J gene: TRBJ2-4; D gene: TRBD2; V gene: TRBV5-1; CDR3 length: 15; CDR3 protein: CASSLSGSDKNIQYF; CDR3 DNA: TGCGCCAGCAGCCTTAGCGGGAGTGACAAAAACATTCAGTACTTC
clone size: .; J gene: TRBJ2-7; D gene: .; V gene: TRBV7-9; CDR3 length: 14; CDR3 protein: CASSRLSSSYEQYF; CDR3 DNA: TGTGCCAGCAGCCGGTTAAGTAGCTCCTACGAGCAGTACTTC
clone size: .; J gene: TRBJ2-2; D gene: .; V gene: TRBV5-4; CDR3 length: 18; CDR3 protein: CASSQSPWTDRNTGELFF; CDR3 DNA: TGTGCCAGCAGCCAATCCCCCTGGACAGATCGGAACACCGGGGAGCTGTTTTTT
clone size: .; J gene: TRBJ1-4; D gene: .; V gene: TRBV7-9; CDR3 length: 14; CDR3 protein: CASRDAGIGEKLFF; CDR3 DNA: TGTGCCAGCAGGGACGCAGGGATTGGGGAAAAACTGTTTTTT
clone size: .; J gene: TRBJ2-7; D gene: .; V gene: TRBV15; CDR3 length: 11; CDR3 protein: CATRAGTVQYF; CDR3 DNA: TGTGCCACCCGGGCGGGGACTGTGCAGTACTTC
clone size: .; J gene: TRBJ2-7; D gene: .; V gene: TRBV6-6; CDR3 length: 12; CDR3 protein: CASSPDTYEQYF; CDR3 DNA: TGTGCCAGCAGCCCGGACACCTACGAGCAGTACTTC
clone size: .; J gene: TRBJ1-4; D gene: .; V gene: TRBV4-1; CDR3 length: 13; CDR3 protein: CASSQIRGEKLFF; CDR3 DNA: TGCGCCAGCAGCCAAATTCGGGGGGAAAAACTGTTTTTT
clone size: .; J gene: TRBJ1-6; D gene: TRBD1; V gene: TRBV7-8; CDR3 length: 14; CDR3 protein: CASSLRQGDSPLHF; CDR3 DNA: TGTGCCAGCAGCCTTAGACAGGGGGATTCACCCCTCCACTTT
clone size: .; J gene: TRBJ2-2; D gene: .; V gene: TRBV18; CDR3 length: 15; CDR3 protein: CASSPPGRGPGELFF; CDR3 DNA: TGTGCCAGCTCACCACCCGGCAGGGGCCCCGGGGAGCTGTTTTTT
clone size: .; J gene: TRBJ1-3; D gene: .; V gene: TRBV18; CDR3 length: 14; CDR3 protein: CASSPSNSGNTIYF; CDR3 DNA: TGTGCCAGCTCACCAAGCAACTCTGGAAACACCATATATTTT
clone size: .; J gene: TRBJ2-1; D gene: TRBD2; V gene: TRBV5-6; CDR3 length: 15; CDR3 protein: CASSLFSGGANEQFF; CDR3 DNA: TGTGCCAGCAGCTTGTTCAGCGGGGGGGCAAATGAGCAGTTCTTC
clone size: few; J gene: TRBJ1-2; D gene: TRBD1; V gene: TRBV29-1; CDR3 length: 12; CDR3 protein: CSVEAGGHGYTF; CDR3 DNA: TGCAGCGTTGAAGCAGGGGGCCATGGCTACACCTTC
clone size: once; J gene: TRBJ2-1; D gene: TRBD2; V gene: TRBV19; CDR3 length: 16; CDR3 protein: CASSIASLAGNNEQFF; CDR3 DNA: TGTGCCAGTAGTATAGCGAGCCTAGCGGGAAACAATGAGCAGTTCTTC
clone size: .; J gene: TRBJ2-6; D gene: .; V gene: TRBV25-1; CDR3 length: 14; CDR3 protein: CASSWGPGANVLTF; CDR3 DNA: TGTGCCAGCAGTTGGGGGCCTGGGGCCAACGTCCTGACTTTC
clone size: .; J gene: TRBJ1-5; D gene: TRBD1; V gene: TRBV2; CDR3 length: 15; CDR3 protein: CASSAGQVSNQPQHF; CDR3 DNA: TGTGCCAGCAGTGCAGGACAGGTTAGCAATCAGCCCCAGCATTTT
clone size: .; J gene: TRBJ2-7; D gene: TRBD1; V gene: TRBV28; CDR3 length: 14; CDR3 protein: CASSTTGLSYEQYF; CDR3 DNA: TGTGCCAGCAGTACGACAGGGCTCTCCTACGAGCAGTACTTC
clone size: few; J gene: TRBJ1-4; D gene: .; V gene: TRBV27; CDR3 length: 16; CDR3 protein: CASRPLGAGDEEKLFF; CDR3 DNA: TGTGCCAGCAGGCCCCTCGGAGCGGGGGACGAAGAAAAACTGTTTTTT
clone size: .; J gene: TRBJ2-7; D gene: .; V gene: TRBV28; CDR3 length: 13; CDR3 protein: CASSLLSVYEQYF; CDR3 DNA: TGTGCCAGCAGTTTATTATCCGTGTACGAGCAGTACTTC
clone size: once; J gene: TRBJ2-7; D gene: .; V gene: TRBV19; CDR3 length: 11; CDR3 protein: CASSIGTRQYF; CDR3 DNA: TGTGCCAGTAGTATAGGGACACGGCAGTACTTC
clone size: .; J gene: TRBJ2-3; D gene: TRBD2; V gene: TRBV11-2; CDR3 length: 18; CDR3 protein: CASSLVPERGGRPDTQYF; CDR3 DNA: TGTGCCAGCAGCTTAGTACCGGAGCGGGGGGGGCGCCCAGATACGCAGTATTTT
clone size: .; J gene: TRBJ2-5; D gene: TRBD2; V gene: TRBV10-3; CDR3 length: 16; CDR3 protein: CAISDPPSGGQETQYF; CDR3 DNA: TGTGCCATCAGTGATCCCCCTAGCGGGGGGCAAGAGACCCAGTACTTC
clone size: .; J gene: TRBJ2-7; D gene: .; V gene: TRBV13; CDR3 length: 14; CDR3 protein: CASSLFGRTYEQYF; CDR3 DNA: TGTGCCAGCAGCTTATTTGGCAGGACCTACGAGCAGTACTTC
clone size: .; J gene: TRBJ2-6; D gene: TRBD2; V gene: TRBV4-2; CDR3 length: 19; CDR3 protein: CASSQEPSGGASGANVLTF; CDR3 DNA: TGTGCCAGCAGCCAAGAACCTAGCGGGGGGGCCTCTGGGGCCAACGTCCTGACTTTC
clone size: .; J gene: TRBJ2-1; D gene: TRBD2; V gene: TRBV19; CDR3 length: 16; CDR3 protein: CASSIPLAALRDEQFF; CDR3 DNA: TGTGCCAGTAGTATACCTCTAGCGGCCCTTCGGGATGAGCAGTTCTTC
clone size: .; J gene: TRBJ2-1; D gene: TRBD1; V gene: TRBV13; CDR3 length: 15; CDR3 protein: CASSLGQGGTNEQFF; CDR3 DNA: TGTGCCAGCAGCTTGGGACAGGGCGGTACCAATGAGCAGTTCTTC
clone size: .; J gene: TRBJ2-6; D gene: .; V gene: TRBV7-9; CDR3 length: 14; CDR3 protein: CTSSPVSGANVLTF; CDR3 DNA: TGTACCAGCAGTCCAGTATCTGGGGCCAACGTCCTGACTTTC
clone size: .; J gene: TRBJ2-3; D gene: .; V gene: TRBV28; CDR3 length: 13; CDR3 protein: CASTQGPRDTQYF; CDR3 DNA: TGTGCCAGCACCCAGGGCCCCCGAGATACGCAGTATTTT
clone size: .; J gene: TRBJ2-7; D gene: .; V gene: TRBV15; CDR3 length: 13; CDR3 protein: CATSKGRIYEQYF; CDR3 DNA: TGTGCCACCAGCAAGGGGAGGATATACGAGCAGTACTTC
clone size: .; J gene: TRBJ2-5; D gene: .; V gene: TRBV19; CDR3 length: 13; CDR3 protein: CASSMGRGETQYF; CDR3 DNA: TGTGCCAGTAGTATGGGCAGGGGAGAGACCCAGTACTTC
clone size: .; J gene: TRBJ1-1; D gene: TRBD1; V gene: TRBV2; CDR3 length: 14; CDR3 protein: CASRGQGLGPEAFF; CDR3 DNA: TGTGCCAGCAGGGGACAGGGGTTGGGCCCTGAAGCTTTCTTT
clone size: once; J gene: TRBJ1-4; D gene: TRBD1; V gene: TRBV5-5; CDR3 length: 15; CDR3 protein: CASSLPTGTNEKLFF; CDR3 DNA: TGTGCCAGCAGCTTACCGACAGGGACGAATGAAAAACTGTTTTTT
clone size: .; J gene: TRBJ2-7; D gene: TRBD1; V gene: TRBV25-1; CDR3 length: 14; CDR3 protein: CASSESRGLDEQYF; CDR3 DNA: TGTGCCAGCAGTGAATCCAGGGGGCTCGACGAGCAGTACTTC
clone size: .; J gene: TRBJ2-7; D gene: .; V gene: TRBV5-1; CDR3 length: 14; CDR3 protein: CASSSWPDSYEQYF; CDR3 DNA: TGCGCCAGCAGCTCCTGGCCCGACTCCTACGAGCAGTACTTC
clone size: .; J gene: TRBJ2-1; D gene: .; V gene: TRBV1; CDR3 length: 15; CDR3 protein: CTSSLGRGSYNEQFF; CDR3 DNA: TGCACCAGCAGCCTAGGAAGGGGTTCCTACAATGAGCAGTTCTTC
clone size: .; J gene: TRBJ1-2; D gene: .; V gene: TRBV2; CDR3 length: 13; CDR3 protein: CASSSGGFYGYTF; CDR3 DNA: TGTGCCAGCAGTTCCGGGGGATTTTATGGCTACACCTTC